This section outlines one T cell receptor (beta chain) sequence together with its context. Its antigen target is currently unknown. Base qualities are not recorded, but no much larger clone differs from it by a single base. These data originate in a study of blood T cells in healthy people across ages (dated by TCRdb to between 2014 and 2017). For the wider study: In model experiments, template switching captured about one uniquely barcoded TCR beta cDNA molecule for every two T cells. The study measured age-related changes in TCR beta repertoire diversity using deep sequencing normalized with unique cDNA molecular identifiers. The donors were split into four age groups: young (average around 16 years), middle-aged (39), aged (over 55) and long-lived (more than 80). Donors of different ages were randomly distributed across sequencing lanes to avoid experimental bias. The study analyzed two additional independent replicas of 1 million unique cDNA reads from the same blood draw for two donors, one aged 18 to 30 and one aged 80 or older.

Library method: 5' RACE. TCRdb lists the instrument as Illumina HiSeq 2500. A second 7 to 11 cycle PCR used a sample-barcoded 5' primer and a J-beta primer mix. A template-switch 5' adaptor carrying 12 random nucleotides introduced a unique molecular identifier onto each TCR beta cDNA molecule. Each sample yielded at least 2.5 million CDR3-containing paired-end reads. The Mint cDNA synthesis kit, primed by a TRBC-specific oligonucleotide, was used to synthesize first-strand cDNA from all RNA. Following uracil-DNA glycosylase treatment, all cDNA underwent a first 18-cycle PCR with the universal primers M1SS and BC2_uni_R. Per the original workflow: For normalization, 1 million high-quality reads, each with a distinct molecular identifier, were randomly selected from each sample. Reads with shared molecular identifiers were discarded instead of being binned into consensus sequences. MiTCR, with a Q25 quality threshold and the strictest error-elimination algorithm, was used for CDR3 identification, clonotype clustering and error correction. A nonparametric unseen species model with Euler transformation was used to estimate lower-bound total TCR beta diversity. TCRdb handled the public reads itself, with Q25 trimming in fastp and clone calling in MiXCR, and kept productive beta chains. All rows with the same CDR3 protein become a single entry with the most common DNA and genes. The V and J calls and clone size come from TCRdb's table, not from the authors' own analysis. In this sample the table shows about 1.5 million distinct CDR3 sequences, under 55% of which occur a single time. Approximately 4% of the sample lies in the top ten.

V is cut by 0 bases and J by 4 bases, and the space between the germline ends is 15 bases. The CDR3 covers 16 residues, taking in both the cysteine and the phenylalanine. CDR3 DNA only is kept here, 48 bases in frame from base 1. According to the germline V gene, CDR1 reads LGHNA and CDR2 reads YSLEER. The 40 or so donors, aged about 6 to 90 years, were systemically healthy Caucasian individuals from Russia. Ten milliliters of peripheral blood were drawn from each donor into EDTA-treated Vacutainer tubes. Ficoll-Paque density-gradient centrifugation was used to isolate PBMCs, with at least 6 million obtained per sample. Trizol reagent was used to extract total RNA from the PBMCs, yielding at least 6 micrograms per sample. For every donor, an aliquot of PBMCs went through flow cytometry to measure the percentages of naive CD45RAhigh/CD27high T cells. What the study reported, not specific to this receptor: The percentage of naive T cells measured by flow cytometry correlated strongly with observed TCR beta diversity. Estimates of total diversity based on one million sequenced T cells were considered lower bounds and underestimates. Observed TCR beta diversity per million T cells fell roughly linearly with age, and a significant reduction was already apparent by age approximately 40. Compared with the aged group, more naive CD4+ T cells, fewer expanded clones and increased TCR diversity were shown by the long-lived group, suggesting age selection. Because donor CMV infection status was unknown, age-related changes in expanded clonotypes were potentially confounded. Because profiling used bulk unsorted PBMCs, naive and antigen-experienced compartments could not be compared conclusively.

The source material was blood. The rearrangement combines TRBV4-3 with TRBJ1-1; TRBD1 might be the D gene, on 6 matching bases. This clonotype originated in a woman between 18 and 29 years old in good health. The DNA is TGCGCCAGCAGCCAAGAGGGGGCGGCTGGGAGCACTGAAGCTTTCTTT. Its protein product is CASSQEGAAGSTEAFF.